This T cell receptor beta chain was documented in a study of T cells in Graves' hyperthyroidism and ophthalmopathy (dated by TCRdb to about 2019). As for the study more broadly: Peripheral blood samples were taken at the time of initial diagnosis, prior to any treatment. TCR V-J signatures able to tell the groups apart were searched for in a discovery cohort of 100 patients, of whom over 40 had Graves' ophthalmopathy and 55 to 60 had stable Graves' hyperthyroidism. The study also compared thyroid tissue and blood T-cell repertoires from about six Graves' hyperthyroidism patients. According to the paper, TCR Vbeta CDR3 sequencing was carried out on some 130 peripheral blood samples, which came from over 40 ophthalmopathy, around 74 hyperthyroidism and around 17 progressor patients. An independent validation cohort of some 18 hyperthyroidism patients and approximately 16 patients who later progressed to ophthalmopathy tested prospective prediction of ophthalmopathy. For training and testing, the roughly 100 patients in the discovery cohort were randomly divided in a 7:3 ratio. Once sampling was done, hyperthyroidism patients were given methimazole at a starting dose of 30 mg daily, whereas ophthalmopathy patients were given high-dose intravenous methylprednisolone.

Sequences SGHRS (CDR1) and YFSETQ (CDR2) are obtained from the germline V gene. V and J are truncated by 4 bases and 1 base respectively, leaving an intervening sequence of 11 bases. The CDR3, from cysteine to phenylalanine, totals 14 residues. Here the CDR3 DNA is all that survives: 42 bases in frame from base 1. The paper's findings and limits, for the study overall: In cross-validation, a model built on a 13 V-J signature told ophthalmopathy apart from stable hyperthyroidism with less than 90% sensitivity and around 81% specificity, and in testing the same model reached 80%/75%. Blood samples also contained most of the expanded thyroid clonotypes (frequency above 0.001), which suggests that blood repertoires may reflect thyroid immune responses. No statistical method was used to fix the sample size in advance, and group allocation was not hidden from the investigators. In validation, progression to ophthalmopathy was predicted by the model with 55% to 71% sensitivity and approximately 78% specificity, a median of around 6.5 months before onset.

The TCR beta CDR3 regions were amplified from the RNA transcripts. The TCR CDR3 was subjected to a first round of RT-PCR using the HTBI primer set and the Qiagen OneStep RT-PCR kit. Libraries were constructed in a second round of multiplex PCR, after which size selection and purification were carried out. The libraries were sequenced on an Illumina HiSeq2000 using paired-end 100 bp reads. From the authors' description of their analysis: Raw data were processed with SOAPnuke, discarding reads with adapters, uncalled bases, mean Phred below 15, or no exact constant-primer or identifier match. High-quality paired reads were merged with COPE v1.2.5, and unique nucleotide sequences were defined as clonotypes. MiTCR v1.1 was used to align clonotypes to the IMGT TRBV, TRBD and TRBJ reference segments. Only V-J combinations with frequency above 0.0001, covering about 99% of repertoires, were analysed. A TCS score was defined as the ratio of F50 (clonal expansion) to E x V (chaos), with BLOSUM62-based TCRdist applied between CDR3 peptides within each V-J. Welch's t-statistics and random forest reduced 500 to 650 V-J features to around 14, which were used in a naive Bayes classifier (R e1071). TCRdb reworked the public reads: Q25 trimming with fastp, MiXCR clone assembly, productive beta chains retained. One record per CDR3 amino acid sequence lists the most common genes and DNA. In this record, the V and J calls reflect TCRdb's handling and not the investigators' own analysis. Here the sample has around 490,000 distinct CDR3 sequences; roughly 21% occur a single time. Less than 55% of the sample is in the top ten clones.

Moderately to severely active disease, a Clinical Activity Score of at least 3, a NOSPECS grade of at least 4, and a duration under 3 months were present in ophthalmopathy patients. Exclusion was applied to patients with uncontrolled infections, other autoimmune diseases, pregnancy or lactation. Clinical symptoms, serum thyroxine and TRAb, thyroid ultrasound, and orbital computed tomography formed the basis for the diagnoses. PBMCs were separated from approximately 10 ml of fresh peripheral blood using Ficoll-Paque density gradient centrifugation. Total RNA was extracted with Trizol reagent, and quality was checked on an Agilent 2100 Bioanalyzer. Worth noting for this clonotype: Its binding antigen is unknown. No qualities accompany the bases; no much larger clone lies one base away.

The rearranged segments are TRBV5-1 and TRBJ1-1; a tentative D match to TRBD1 spans 5 bases. The specimen sequenced was blood. This receptor was obtained from a man aged 40-49 years with Graves' ophthalmopathy. The CDR3: CASSGTLGNTEAFF. The DNA reads as follows: TGCGCCAGCAGCGGGACCCTTGGGAACACTGAAGCTTTCTTT.